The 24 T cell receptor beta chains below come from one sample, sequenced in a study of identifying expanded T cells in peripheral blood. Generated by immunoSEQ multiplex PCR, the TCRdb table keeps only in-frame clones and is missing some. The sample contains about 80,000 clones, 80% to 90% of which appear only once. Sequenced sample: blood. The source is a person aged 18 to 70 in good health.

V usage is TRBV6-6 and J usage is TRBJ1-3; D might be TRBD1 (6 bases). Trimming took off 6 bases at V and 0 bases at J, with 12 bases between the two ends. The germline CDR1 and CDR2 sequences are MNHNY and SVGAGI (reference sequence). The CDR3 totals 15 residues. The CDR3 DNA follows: TGTGCCAGCAGACCCGGACAGCACTCTGGAAACACCATATATTTT. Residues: CASRPGQHSGNTIYF.

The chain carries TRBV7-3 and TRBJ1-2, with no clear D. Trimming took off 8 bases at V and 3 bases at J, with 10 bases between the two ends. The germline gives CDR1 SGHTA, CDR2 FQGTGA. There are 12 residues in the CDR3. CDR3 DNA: TGTGCCAGCGGGATGAAGGACTATGGCTACACCTTC. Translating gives CASGMKDYGYTF.

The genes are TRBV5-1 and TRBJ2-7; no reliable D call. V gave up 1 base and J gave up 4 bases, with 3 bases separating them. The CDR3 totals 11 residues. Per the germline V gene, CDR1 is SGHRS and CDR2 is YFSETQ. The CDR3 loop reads CASSLMYEQYF. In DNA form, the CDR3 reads TGCGCCAGCAGCTTGATGTACGAGCAGTACTTC.

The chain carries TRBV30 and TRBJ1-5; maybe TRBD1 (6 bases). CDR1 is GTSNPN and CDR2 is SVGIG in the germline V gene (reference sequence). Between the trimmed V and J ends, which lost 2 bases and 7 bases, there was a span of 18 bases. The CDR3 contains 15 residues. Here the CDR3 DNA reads TGTGCCTGGAGTAGGGCGGGTGGGGGCGTGCAGCCCCAGCATTTT. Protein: CAWSRAGGGVQPQHF.

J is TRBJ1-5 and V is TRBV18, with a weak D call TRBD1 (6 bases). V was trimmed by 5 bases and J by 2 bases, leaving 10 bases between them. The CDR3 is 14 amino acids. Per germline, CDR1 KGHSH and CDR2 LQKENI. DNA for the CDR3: TGTGCCAGCTCAACAGGGATGGGCAATCAGCCCCAGCATTTT. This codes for CASSTGMGNQPQHF. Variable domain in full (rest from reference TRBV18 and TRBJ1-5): NAGVMQNPRHLVRRRGQEARLRCSPMKGHSHVYWYRQLPEEGLKFMVYLQKENIIDESGMPKERFSAEFPKEGPSILRIQQVVRGDSAAYFCASSTGMGNQPQHFGDGTRLSIL.

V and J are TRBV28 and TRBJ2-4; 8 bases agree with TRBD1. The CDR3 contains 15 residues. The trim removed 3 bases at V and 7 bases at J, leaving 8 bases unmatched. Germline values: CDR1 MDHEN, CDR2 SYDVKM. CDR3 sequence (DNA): TGTGCCAGCAGTTTTCAGGGGGCGGGTGGGAACATTCAGTACTTC. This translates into CASSFQGAGGNIQYF.

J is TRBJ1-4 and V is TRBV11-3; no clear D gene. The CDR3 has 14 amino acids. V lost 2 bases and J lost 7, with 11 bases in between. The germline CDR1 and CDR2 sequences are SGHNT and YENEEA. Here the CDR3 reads CASSLYGSGEKLFF. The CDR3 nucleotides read TGTGCCAGCAGCTTATACGGGTCTGGTGAAAAACTGTTTTTT.

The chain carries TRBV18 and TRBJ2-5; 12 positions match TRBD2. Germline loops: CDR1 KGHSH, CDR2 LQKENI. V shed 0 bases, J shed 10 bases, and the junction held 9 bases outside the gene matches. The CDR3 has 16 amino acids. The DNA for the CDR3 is TGTGCCAGCTCACCACCGACTAGCGGGGGCCCGGGGGACCAGTACTTC. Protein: CASSPPTSGGPGDQYF.

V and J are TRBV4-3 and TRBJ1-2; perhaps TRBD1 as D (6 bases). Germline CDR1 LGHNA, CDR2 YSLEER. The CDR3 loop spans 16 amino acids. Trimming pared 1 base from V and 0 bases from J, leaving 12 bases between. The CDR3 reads CASSQGTVSSNYGYTF. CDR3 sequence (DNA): TGCGCCAGCAGCCAAGGGACAGTCTCCTCTAACTATGGCTACACCTTC.

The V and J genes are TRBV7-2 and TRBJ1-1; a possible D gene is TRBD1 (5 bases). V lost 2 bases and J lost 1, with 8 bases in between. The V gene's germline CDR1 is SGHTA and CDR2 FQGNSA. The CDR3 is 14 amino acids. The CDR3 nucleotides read TGTGCCAGCAGCTTACAGGGAGGGAACACTGAAGCTTTCTTT. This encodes CASSLQGGNTEAFF.

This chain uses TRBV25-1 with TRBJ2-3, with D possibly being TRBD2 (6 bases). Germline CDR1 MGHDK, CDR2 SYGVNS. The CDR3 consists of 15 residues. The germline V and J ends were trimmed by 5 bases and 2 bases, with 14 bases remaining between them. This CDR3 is CASSPRTIPTDTQYF. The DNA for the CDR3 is TGTGCCAGCAGTCCCCGGACTATCCCCACAGATACGCAGTATTTT.

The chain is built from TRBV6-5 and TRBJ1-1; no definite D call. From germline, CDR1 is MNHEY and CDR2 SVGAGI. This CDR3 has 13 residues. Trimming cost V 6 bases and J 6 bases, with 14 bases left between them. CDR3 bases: TGTGCCAGCAGCTCTCGTCGGGGTGCTGAAGCTTTCTTT. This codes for CASSSRRGAEAFF.

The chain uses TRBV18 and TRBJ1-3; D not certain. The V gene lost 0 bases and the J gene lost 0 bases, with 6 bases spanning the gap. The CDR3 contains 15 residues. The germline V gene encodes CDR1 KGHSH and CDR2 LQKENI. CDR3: CASSPPGGSGNTIYF. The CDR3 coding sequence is TGTGCCAGCTCACCACCCGGCGGCTCTGGAAACACCATATATTTT.

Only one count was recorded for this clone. CDR3 amino acids: CASSRTGGARGTQYF. The CDR3 coding sequence is TGTGCCAGCAGCCGGACAGGGGGCGCCCGGGGGACCCAGTACTTC. The genes are TRBV7-9 and TRBJ2-5, with TRBD1 matching over 11 bases. Germline-derived CDR1 and CDR2 are SEHNR and FQNEAQ (reference sequence). Losses at the gene ends were 5 bases for V and 7 bases for J; bases not matched to a gene: 9. The CDR3 has 15 amino acids.

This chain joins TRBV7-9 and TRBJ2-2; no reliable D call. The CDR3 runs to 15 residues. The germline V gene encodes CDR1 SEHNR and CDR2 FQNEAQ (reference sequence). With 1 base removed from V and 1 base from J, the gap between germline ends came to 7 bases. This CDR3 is CASSLVRQNTGELFF. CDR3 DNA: TGTGCCAGCAGCTTAGTGCGACAGAACACCGGGGAGCTGTTTTTT.

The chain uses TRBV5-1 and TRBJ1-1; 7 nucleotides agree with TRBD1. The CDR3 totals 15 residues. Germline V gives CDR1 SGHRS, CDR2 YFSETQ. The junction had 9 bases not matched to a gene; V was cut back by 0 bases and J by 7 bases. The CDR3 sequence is CASSLAPGGENEAFF. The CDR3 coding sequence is TGCGCCAGCAGCTTGGCCCCAGGGGGGGAAAATGAAGCTTTCTTT.

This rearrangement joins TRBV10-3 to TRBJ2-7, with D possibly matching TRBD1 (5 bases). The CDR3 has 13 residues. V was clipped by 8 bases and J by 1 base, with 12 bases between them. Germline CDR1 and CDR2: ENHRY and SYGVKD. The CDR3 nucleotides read TGTGCCATCGCCTCCAGGGATTCCTACGAGCAGTACTTC. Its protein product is CAIASRDSYEQYF.

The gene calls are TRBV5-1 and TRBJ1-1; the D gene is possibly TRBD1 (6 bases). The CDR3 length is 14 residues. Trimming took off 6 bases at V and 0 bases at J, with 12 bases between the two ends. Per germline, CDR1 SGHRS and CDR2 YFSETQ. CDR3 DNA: TGCGCCAGCAACCAGGGGAATATGAACACTGAAGCTTTCTTT. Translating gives CASNQGNMNTEAFF.

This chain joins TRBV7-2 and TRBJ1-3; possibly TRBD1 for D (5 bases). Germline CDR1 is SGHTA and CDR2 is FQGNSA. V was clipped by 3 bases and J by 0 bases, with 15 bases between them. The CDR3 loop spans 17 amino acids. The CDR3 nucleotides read TGTGCCAGCAGCTTTTCCGGGACTCCCAGCTCTGGAAACACCATATATTTT. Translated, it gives CASSFSGTPSSGNTIYF. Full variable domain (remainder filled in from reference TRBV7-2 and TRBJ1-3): GAGVSQSPSNKVTEKGKDVELRCDPISGHTALYWYRQSLGQGLEFLIYFQGNSAPDKSGLPSDRFSAERTGGSVSTLTIQRTQQEDSAVYLCASSFSGTPSSGNTIYFGEGSWLTVV.

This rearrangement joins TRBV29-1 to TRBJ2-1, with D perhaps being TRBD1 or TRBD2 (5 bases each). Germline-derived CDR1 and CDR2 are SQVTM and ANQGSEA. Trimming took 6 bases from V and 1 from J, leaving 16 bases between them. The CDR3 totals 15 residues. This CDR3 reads CSVGTHPGSYNEQFF. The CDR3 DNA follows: TGCAGCGTGGGGACCCACCCCGGGTCCTACAATGAGCAGTTCTTC.

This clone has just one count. CDR3 sequence: CASRRDSTAGEQYF. CDR3 nucleotides: TGTGCCAGCAGACGGGACAGCACCGCGGGCGAGCAGTACTTC. The rearrangement links TRBV7-2 to TRBJ2-7; 7 nucleotides align to TRBD1. Per the germline V gene, CDR1 is SGHTA and CDR2 is FQGNSA. CDR3 length: 14 amino acids. Germline trimming cut 6 bases from V and 6 bases from J; bases unmatched to any gene: 11.

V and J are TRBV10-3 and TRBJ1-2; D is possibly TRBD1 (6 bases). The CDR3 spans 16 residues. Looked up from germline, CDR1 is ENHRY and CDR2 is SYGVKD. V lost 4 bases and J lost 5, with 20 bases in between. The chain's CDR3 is CAISGIRDTKRYGYTF. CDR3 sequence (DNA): TGTGCCATCAGTGGGATCCGGGACACCAAACGTTATGGCTACACCTTC.

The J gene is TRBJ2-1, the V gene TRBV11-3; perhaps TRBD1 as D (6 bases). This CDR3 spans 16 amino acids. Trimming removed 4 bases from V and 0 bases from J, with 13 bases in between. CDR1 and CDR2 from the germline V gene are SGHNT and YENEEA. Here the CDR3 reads CASSSQGASSYNEQFF. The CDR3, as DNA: TGTGCCAGCAGCTCACAGGGCGCTAGCTCCTACAATGAGCAGTTCTTC.

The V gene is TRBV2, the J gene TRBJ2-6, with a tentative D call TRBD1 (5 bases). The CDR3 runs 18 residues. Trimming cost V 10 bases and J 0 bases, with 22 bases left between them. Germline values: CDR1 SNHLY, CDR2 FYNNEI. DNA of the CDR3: TGTGCCACCAGAAATACCTCAGGGTCACTCTCTGGGGCCAACGTCCTGACTTTC. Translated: CATRNTSGSLSGANVLTF.